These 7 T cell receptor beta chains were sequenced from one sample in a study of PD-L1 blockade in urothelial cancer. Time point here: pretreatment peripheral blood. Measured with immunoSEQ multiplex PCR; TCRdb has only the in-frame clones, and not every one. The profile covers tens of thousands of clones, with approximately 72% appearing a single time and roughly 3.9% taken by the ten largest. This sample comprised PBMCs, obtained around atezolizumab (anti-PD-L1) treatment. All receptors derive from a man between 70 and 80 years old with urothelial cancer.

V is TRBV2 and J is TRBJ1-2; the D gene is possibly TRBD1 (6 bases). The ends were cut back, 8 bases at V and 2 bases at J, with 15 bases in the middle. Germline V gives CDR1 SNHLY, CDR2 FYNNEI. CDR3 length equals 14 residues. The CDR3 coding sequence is TGTGCCAGCCTACAGGGTCCAGGGAACTATGGCTACACCTTC. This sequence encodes CASLQGPGNYGYTF.

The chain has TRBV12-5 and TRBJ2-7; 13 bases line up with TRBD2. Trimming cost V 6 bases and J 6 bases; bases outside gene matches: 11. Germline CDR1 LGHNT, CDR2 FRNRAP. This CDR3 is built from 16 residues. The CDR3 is CASGRTSGSSGGEQYF. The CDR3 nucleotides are TGTGCTAGTGGCCGGACTAGCGGGAGCAGCGGGGGCGAGCAGTACTTC.

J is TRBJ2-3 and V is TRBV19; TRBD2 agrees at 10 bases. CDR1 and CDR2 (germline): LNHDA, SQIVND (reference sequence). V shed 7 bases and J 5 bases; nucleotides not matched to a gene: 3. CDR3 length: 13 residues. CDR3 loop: CASKERGGDTQYF. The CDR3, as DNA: TGTGCCAGTAAGGAGCGGGGGGGAGATACGCAGTATTTT.

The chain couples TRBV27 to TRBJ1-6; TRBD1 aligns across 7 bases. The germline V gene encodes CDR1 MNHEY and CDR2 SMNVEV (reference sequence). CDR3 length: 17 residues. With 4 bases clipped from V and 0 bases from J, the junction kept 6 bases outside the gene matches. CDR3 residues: CASSSRDSSSYNSPLHF. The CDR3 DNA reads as TGTGCCAGCAGTTCGAGGGACAGCAGCTCCTATAATTCACCCCTCCACTTT.

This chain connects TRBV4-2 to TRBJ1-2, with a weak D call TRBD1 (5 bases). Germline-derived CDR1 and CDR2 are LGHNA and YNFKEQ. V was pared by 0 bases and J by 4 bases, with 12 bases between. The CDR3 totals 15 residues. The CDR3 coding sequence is TGTGCCAGCAGCCAAGATCGACAGCCGTCCTATGGCTACACCTTC. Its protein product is CASSQDRQPSYGYTF.

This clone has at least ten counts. This CDR3 is CASSLEAGVAGELFF. In DNA, the CDR3 is TGTGCCAGCAGCTTAGAAGCGGGAGTCGCCGGGGAGCTGTTTTTT. The chain is built from TRBV7-6 and TRBJ2-2; 8 bases align to TRBD2. V lost 1 base and J lost 6; bases outside the gene matches: 4. Germline-derived CDR1 and CDR2 are SGHVS and FNYEAQ. The CDR3 sequence is 15 residues long. Supplemented by reference TRBV7-6 and TRBJ2-2, the full variable domain reads GAGVSQSPRYKVTKRGQDVALRCDPISGHVSLYWYRQALGQGPEFLTYFNYEAQQDKSGLPNDRFSAERPEGSISTLTIQRTEQRDSAMYRCASSLEAGVAGELFFGEGSRLTVL.

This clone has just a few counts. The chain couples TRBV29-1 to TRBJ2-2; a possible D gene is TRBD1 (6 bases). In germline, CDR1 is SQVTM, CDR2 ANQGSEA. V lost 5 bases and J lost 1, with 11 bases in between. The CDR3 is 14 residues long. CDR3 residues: CSVITGKNTGELFF. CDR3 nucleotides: TGCAGCGTTATCACAGGGAAGAACACCGGGGAGCTGTTTTTT.